This entry lists 21 T cell receptor beta chains sequenced from one sample in a study of identical twins. TCRdb used MiXCR to reprocess the 5' RACE reads, holding one entry per CDR3 protein. The repertoire holds about 100,000 distinct CDR3 sequences, with about 6.1% as singletons. Source material: memory T cells sorted from blood. The receptors derive from a woman between 50 and 59 years old in good health.

This clonotype has just a few counts. The chain recombines TRBV20-1 with TRBJ2-3; the match to TRBD2 covers 9 bases. The CDR3 spans 16 residues. V shed 0 bases, J shed 5 bases, and the junction held 9 bases outside the gene matches. Germline V lookup: CDR1 DFQATT, CDR2 SNEGSKA (reference sequence). This CDR3 reads CSARDRRASGKDTQYF. The CDR3, as DNA: TGCAGTGCTAGAGATCGGCGGGCTAGCGGGAAAGATACGCAGTATTTT.

This clonotype was detected many times. The genes are TRBV5-1 and TRBJ2-1; 8 bases agree with TRBD1. The V gene end was trimmed by 4 bases and the J gene end by 12 bases; junction bases not matched to a gene: 6. Germline V lookup: CDR1 SGHRS, CDR2 YFSETQ. This CDR3 region has 12 residues. CDR3 region: CASSPQGVGQFF. CDR3 sequence (DNA): TGCGCCAGCAGCCCACAGGGGGTAGGGCAGTTCTTC.

About this clonotype itself: A read error may explain this, as a much larger clone is one base away. V is TRBV20-1 and J is TRBJ2-7; TRBD1 might be the D (5 bases). The CDR3 consists of 12 residues. Germline values: CDR1 DFQATT, CDR2 SNEGSKA (reference sequence). The CDR3 is CSSEGARNEKYF. The CDR3 region has the DNA TGCAGTTCCGAAGGGGCGAGGAACGAGAAGTACTTC.

This clonotype was seen at least ten times. The chain has TRBV30 and TRBJ1-5, with D unresolved. The V end lost 1 base, the J end lost 8 bases, and 12 bases lay between the germline ends. Germline V gives CDR1 GTSNPN, CDR2 SVGIG (reference sequence). This CDR3 is 13 amino acids long. CDR3 region: CAWSEDSRKPQHF. CDR3 sequence (DNA): TGTGCCTGGAGTGAAGATTCGAGGAAGCCCCAGCATTTT.

J is TRBJ2-5 and V is TRBV7-6; D remains unclear. The CDR3 length is 13 residues. Trimming stripped 2 bases from V and 3 bases from J, with 7 bases between. Germline CDR1 reads SGHVS; CDR2 reads FNYEAQ. As DNA, the CDR3 is TGTGCCAGCAGCTTAACCGTGAAAGAGACCCAGTACTTC. It yields the protein CASSLTVKETQYF. The full variable domain, in which reference TRBV7-6 and TRBJ2-5 provide the parts outside the CDR3, is GAGVSQSPRYKVTKRGQDVALRCDPISGHVSLYWYRQALGQGPEFLTYFNYEAQQDKSGLPNDRFSAERPEGSISTLTIQRTEQRDSAMYRCASSLTVKETQYFGPGTRLLVL.

Ten or more counts support this clonotype. The genes are TRBV29-1 and TRBJ1-1, with D unresolved. The CDR3 consists of 10 residues. The germline V gene has CDR1 SQVTM and CDR2 ANQGSEA. V gave up 4 bases and J gave up 2 bases, with 2 bases separating them. The CDR3 DNA follows: TGCAGCGTTGGTAACACTGAAGCTTTCTTT. Translation: CSVGNTEAFF.

This clonotype was observed a few times. The chain links TRBV7-9 to TRBJ2-1; 7 positions agree with TRBD2. This CDR3 is built from 14 residues. The junction had 5 bases not matched to a gene; V was cut back by 1 base and J by 8 bases. Germline values: CDR1 SEHNR, CDR2 FQNEAQ (reference sequence). CDR3 loop: CASSLGGGFDEQFF. CDR3 bases: TGTGCCAGCAGCTTAGGGGGAGGGTTCGATGAGCAGTTCTTC.

This clonotype showed up just a few times. This chain joins TRBV27 and TRBJ2-5; no clear D gene. Germline V gene data show CDR1 as MNHEY and CDR2 as SMNVEV (reference sequence). The CDR3 is made up of 15 amino acids. Trimming left V 2 bases short and J 5 bases short, with 15 bases between. The CDR3 region has the DNA TGTGCCAGCAGTTTAACAAGAGGTCAAAGGGAGACCCAGTACTTC. Protein product: CASSLTRGQRETQYF.

This clonotype was detected a few times. The V call is TRBV20-1, the J call TRBJ2-5; 9 bases fit TRBD2. The germline V gene has CDR1 DFQATT and CDR2 SNEGSKA (reference sequence). The ends lost 6 bases at V and 5 bases at J; junction bases unmatched: 13. This CDR3 has 15 residues. CDR3 in DNA: TGCAGTGCATACTCCACTAGCGGGTCCGTGGAGACCCAGTACTTC. Translated, it gives CSAYSTSGSVETQYF.

This clonotype is judged medium-sized (0.01 to 0.1%). The chain uses TRBV20-1 and TRBJ2-2; 7 bases align to TRBD2. With 0 bases clipped from V and 3 bases from J, the junction kept 10 bases outside the gene matches. The CDR3 totals 17 residues. Germline assignment: CDR1 DFQATT and CDR2 SNEGSKA (reference sequence). CDR3 sequence: CSARDDMRGGDTGELFF. The CDR3 DNA is TGCAGTGCTAGAGATGATATGAGGGGAGGGGACACCGGGGAGCTGTTTTTT.

This clonotype was detected many times. The chain recombines TRBV10-3 with TRBJ2-2, with D possibly matching TRBD1 (5 bases). The CDR3 contains 16 residues. CDR1 ENHRY and CDR2 SYGVKD come from the germline V gene. Trimming pared 3 bases from V and 0 bases from J, leaving 11 bases between. The CDR3 DNA reads as TGTGCCATCAGTGAACTGAGACAGACGAACACCGGGGAGCTGTTTTTT. Its protein product is CAISELRQTNTGELFF.

This chain connects TRBV7-9 to TRBJ2-7; tentative D call: TRBD1 (5 bases). CDR1 and CDR2 (germline): SEHNR, FQNEAQ (reference sequence). The ends were cut back, 5 bases at V and 3 bases at J, with 14 bases in the middle. There are 14 residues in the CDR3. As DNA, the CDR3 is TGTGCCAGCAGCCCCCCCCGGACACTCTACGAGCAGTACTTC. Protein sequence: CASSPPRTLYEQYF.

Ten or more counts support this clonotype. The CDR3, as DNA: TGCGCCAGCAGCCCCTATAGCGGCATTGTAATCAATGAGCAGTTCTTC. Translated, it gives CASSPYSGIVINEQFF. The V and J genes are TRBV4-1 and TRBJ2-1; D possibly corresponds to TRBD2 (6 bases). The CDR3 contains 16 residues. In germline, CDR1 is MGHRA, CDR2 YSYEKL. V was pared by 4 bases and J by 6 bases, with 19 bases between.

This clonotype came up many times. The chain uses TRBV27 and TRBJ1-5, with D maybe TRBD1 (6 bases). The CDR3 sequence is 14 residues long. Trimming left V 5 bases short and J 7 bases short, with 15 bases between. Germline V gene data show CDR1 as MNHEY and CDR2 as SMNVEV (reference sequence). The CDR3 DNA is TGTGCCAGCAGTCCGCACCTTACAGGGCAGCCCCAGCATTTT. It specifies CASSPHLTGQPQHF.

The sample holds many counts of this clonotype. The rearrangement joins TRBV25-1 to TRBJ1-4; TRBD1 aligns across 7 bases. V trimming: 6 bases; J trimming: 8 bases; junction bases outside the gene matches: 12. The germline gives CDR1 MGHDK, CDR2 SYGVNS. The CDR3 is made up of 15 amino acids. The CDR3 nucleotides read TGTGCCAGCAGGGAGACAGGGAGGAAGAGCGAAAAACTGTTTTTT. This encodes CASRETGRKSEKLFF. Full variable domain (rest looked up from reference TRBV25-1 and TRBJ1-4): EADIYQTPRYLVIGTGKKITLECSQTMGHDKMYWYQQDPGMELHLIHYSYGVNSTEKGDLSSESTVSRIRTEHFPLTLESARPSHTSQYLCASRETGRKSEKLFFGSGTQLSVL.

Many counts were recorded for this clonotype. The chain joins TRBV25-1 to TRBJ1-5, with TRBD1 as a possible D gene (6 bases). The germline V gene encodes CDR1 MGHDK and CDR2 SYGVNS. The CDR3 is 14 amino acids. CDR3 coding DNA: TGTGCGTCCAGGGGAGCCGGCGACTATCAGCCCCAGCATTTT. Protein: CASRGAGDYQPQHF. The full variable domain, completed using reference TRBV25-1 and TRBJ1-5, is EADIYQTPRYLVIGTGKKITLECSQTMGHDKMYWYQQDPGMELHLIHYSYGVNSTEKGDLSSESTVSRIRTEHFPLTLESARPSHTSQYLCASRGAGDYQPQHFGDGTRLSIL.

This clonotype showed up many times. The chain is built from TRBV20-1 and TRBJ2-1; no reliable D call. The length of the CDR3 is 15 residues. V lost 0 bases, J lost 1 base, and 10 bases lay in between. Germline V CDR1 and CDR2: DFQATT, SNEGSKA (reference sequence). As DNA, the CDR3 is TGCAGTGCTAGAGATCTAGTTATGTCCTACAATGAGCAGTTCTTC. Translated: CSARDLVMSYNEQFF.

This clonotype was seen many times. The rearrangement links TRBV4-1 to TRBJ2-5, with D perhaps TRBD2 (6 bases). The CDR3 has 15 residues. Germline V gives CDR1 MGHRA, CDR2 YSYEKL. With 0 bases removed from V and 3 bases from J, the gap between germline ends came to 11 bases. CDR3 amino acids: CASSQDRAGKETQYF. The DNA of the CDR3 is TGCGCCAGCAGCCAAGATCGGGCGGGAAAAGAGACCCAGTACTTC.

This clonotype was counted ten times or more. This chain uses TRBV7-9 with TRBJ2-2, with 12 bases matching TRBD2. This CDR3 contains 19 residues. Germline assignment: CDR1 SEHNR and CDR2 FQNEAQ (reference sequence). Germline trimming cut 3 bases from V and 8 bases from J; bases unmatched to any gene: 16. DNA for the CDR3: TGTGCCAGCAGCTTCCACCCCCGGACTAGCGGGACCCGAGCGGGGGAGCTGTTTTTT. Its translation: CASSFHPRTSGTRAGELFF.

CDR3 nucleotide sequence: TGTGCCAGCAGCCGGGCCCTGGCCTCCTACAATGAGCAGTTCTTC. As protein: CASSRALASYNEQFF. The chain uses TRBV7-2 and TRBJ2-1; D uncertain. This CDR3 comprises 15 residues. From germline, CDR1 is SGHTA and CDR2 FQGNSA. Trimming left V 5 bases short and J 0 bases short, with 11 bases between.

In this sample, this clonotype turned up many times. The gene calls are TRBV7-6 and TRBJ2-2; D perhaps matches TRBD1 (5 bases). CDR3 length: 13 residues. Trimming shortened V by 5 bases and J by 3 bases, and 7 bases separated the two germline ends. Germline CDR1 reads SGHVS; CDR2 reads FNYEAQ. The chain's CDR3 is CASSEQDTGELFF. In DNA, the CDR3 is TGTGCCAGCAGCGAACAGGACACCGGGGAGCTGTTTTTT.